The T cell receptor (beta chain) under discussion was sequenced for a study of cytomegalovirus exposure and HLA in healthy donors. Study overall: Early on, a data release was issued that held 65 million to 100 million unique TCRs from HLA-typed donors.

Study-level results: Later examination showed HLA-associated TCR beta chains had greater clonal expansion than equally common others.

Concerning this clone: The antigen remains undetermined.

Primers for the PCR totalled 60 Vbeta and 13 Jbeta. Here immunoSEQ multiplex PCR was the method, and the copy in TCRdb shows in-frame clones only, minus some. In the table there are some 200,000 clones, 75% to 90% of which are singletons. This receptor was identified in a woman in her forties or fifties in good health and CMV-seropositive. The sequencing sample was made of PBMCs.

This chain's CDR3 is CASWTRNNEKLFF. Written as DNA, the CDR3 is TGTGCCAGCTGGACACGTAATAATGAAAAACTGTTTTTT. The rearrangement uses TRBV6-1 and TRBJ1-4; possibly TRBD1 for D (5 bases). Germline CDR1 and CDR2: MNHNS and SASEGT. The length of the CDR3 is 13 residues. With 8 bases removed from V and 4 bases from J, the gap between germline ends came to 11 bases.